The clone carrying this T cell receptor (beta chain) has a count of ten or more. This entry belongs to a study of early T cells in non-severe SARS-CoV-2 infection. Study-wide background: Unsorted whole-blood RNA was sequenced in bulk, leaving chains unpaired.

Individual cDNA molecules carried attached unique molecular identifiers. Using its own MiXCR run on the 5' RACE reads, TCRdb lists one record per CDR3 protein. Of just over 95,000 distinct CDR3 sequences in the sample, 11% were seen once. There are 14 residues in the CDR3. V gave up 4 bases and J gave up 4 bases, with 10 bases separating them. CDR1 LNHDA and CDR2 SQIVND come from the germline V gene (reference sequence). V usage is TRBV19 and J usage is TRBJ2-2; possibly TRBD2 for D (5 bases). This TCR was recovered from an adult who was a healthcare worker with PCR-confirmed SARS-CoV-2 infection or an uninfected control (not recorded which). Sample: whole blood, taken at baseline. In DNA, the CDR3 is TGTGCCAGTAGTACCACGGCGGGCACCGGGGAGCTGTTTTTT. Translating it yields CASSTTAGTGELFF.